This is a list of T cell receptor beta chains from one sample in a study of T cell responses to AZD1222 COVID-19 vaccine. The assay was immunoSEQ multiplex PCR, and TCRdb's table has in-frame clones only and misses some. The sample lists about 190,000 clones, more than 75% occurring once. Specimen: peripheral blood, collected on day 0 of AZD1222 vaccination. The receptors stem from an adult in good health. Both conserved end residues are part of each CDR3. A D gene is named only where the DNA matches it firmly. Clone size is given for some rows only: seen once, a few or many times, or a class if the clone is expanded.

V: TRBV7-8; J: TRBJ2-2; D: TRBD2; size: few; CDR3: CASSLAVAGGLNTGELFF; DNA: TGTGCCAGCAGCTTAGCGGTAGCGGGGGGACTAAACACCGGGGAGCTGTTTTTT
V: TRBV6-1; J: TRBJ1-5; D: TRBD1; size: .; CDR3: CASSDLGTGFNQPQHF; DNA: TGTGCCAGCAGTGACTTAGGGACAGGGTTTAATCAGCCCCAGCATTTT
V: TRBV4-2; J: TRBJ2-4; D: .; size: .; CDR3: CASSQRGTVKNIQYF; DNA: TGTGCCAGCAGCCAAAGGGGGACGGTAAAAAACATTCAGTACTTC
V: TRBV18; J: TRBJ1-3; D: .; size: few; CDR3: CASSPLSHGVNTIYF; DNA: TGTGCCAGCTCACCACTTTCCCATGGGGTCAACACCATATATTTT
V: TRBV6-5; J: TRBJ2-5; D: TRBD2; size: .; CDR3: CASSYGNSGEGETQYF; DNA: TGTGCCAGCAGTTACGGAAATAGCGGGGAAGGAGAGACCCAGTACTTC
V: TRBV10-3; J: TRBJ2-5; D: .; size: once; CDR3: CATRQDLQETQYF; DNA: TGTGCCACAAGACAGGACCTCCAAGAGACCCAGTACTTC
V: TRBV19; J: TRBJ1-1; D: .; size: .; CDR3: CASSMMDNEAFF; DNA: TGTGCCAGTAGTATGATGGACAATGAAGCTTTCTTT
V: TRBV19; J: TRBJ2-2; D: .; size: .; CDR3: CASITFEGSTGELFF; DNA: TGTGCCAGTATCACGTTCGAAGGGAGCACCGGGGAGCTGTTTTTT
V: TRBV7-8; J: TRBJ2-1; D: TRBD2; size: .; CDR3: CASSPGTSGREGTYNEQFF; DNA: TGTGCCAGCAGCCCCGGAACTAGCGGGAGGGAAGGAACCTACAATGAGCAGTTCTTC
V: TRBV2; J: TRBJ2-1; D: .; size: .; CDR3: CASSEALGIHEQFF; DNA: TGTGCCAGCAGTGAAGCGCTTGGGATTCACGAGCAGTTCTTC
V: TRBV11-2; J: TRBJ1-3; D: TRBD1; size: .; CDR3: CASSPTGGSGNTIYF; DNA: TGTGCCAGCAGCCCAACAGGGGGCTCTGGAAACACCATATATTTT
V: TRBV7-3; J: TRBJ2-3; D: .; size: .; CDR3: CASSPGRGYTDTQYF; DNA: TGTGCCAGCAGCCCAGGGCGGGGTTACACAGATACGCAGTATTTT
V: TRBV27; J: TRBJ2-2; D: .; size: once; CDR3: CASSSSGAGGPGELFF; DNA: TGTGCCAGCAGTTCGTCGGGAGCGGGTGGTCCCGGGGAGCTGTTTTTT
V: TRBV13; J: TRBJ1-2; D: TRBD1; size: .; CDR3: CASSLEGQGQNGYTF; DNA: TGTGCCAGCAGCTTAGAGGGACAGGGGCAGAATGGCTACACCTTC
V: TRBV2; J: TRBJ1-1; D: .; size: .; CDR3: CASKGSHTEAFF; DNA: TGTGCCAGCAAAGGGTCGCACACTGAAGCTTTCTTT
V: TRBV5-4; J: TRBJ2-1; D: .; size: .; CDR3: CASSLTVGEQFF; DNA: TGTGCCAGCAGCTTGACCGTCGGTGAGCAGTTCTTC
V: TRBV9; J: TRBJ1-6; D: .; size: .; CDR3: CASSVGGGNSGLYTLHF; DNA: TGTGCCAGCAGCGTAGGAGGCGGGAACTCCGGGTTATATACCCTCCACTTT
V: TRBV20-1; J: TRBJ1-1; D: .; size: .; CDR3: CSASNWGLNTEAFF; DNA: TGCAGTGCTAGTAACTGGGGGCTGAACACTGAAGCTTTCTTT
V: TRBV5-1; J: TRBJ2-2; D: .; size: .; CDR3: CASSLDLNTGELFF; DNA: TGCGCCAGCAGCTTGGATCTGAACACCGGGGAGCTGTTTTTT
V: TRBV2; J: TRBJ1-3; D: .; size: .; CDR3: CASSEVVIGNTIYF; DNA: TGTGCCAGCAGTGAAGTTGTTATTGGAAACACCATATATTTT
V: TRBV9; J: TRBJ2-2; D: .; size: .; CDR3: CASSSSGQADTGELFF; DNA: TGTGCCAGCAGCTCCTCCGGCCAAGCGGACACCGGGGAGCTGTTTTTT
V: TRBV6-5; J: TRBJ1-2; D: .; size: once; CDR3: CASSWGGSQLYGYTF; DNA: TGTGCCAGCAGTTGGGGCGGGAGCCAACTCTATGGCTACACCTTC
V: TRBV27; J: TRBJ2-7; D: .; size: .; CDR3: CASSYRGPTYEQYF; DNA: TGTGCCAGCAGTTACCGGGGACCTACCTACGAGCAGTACTTC
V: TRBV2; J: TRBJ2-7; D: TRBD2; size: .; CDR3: CATRTSGGQDEQYF; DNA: TGTGCCACCAGGACTAGCGGGGGGCAGGACGAGCAGTACTTC
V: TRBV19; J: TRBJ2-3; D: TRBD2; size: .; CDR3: CASMERGRGDTQYF; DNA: TGTGCCAGTATGGAGCGGGGTCGGGGAGATACGCAGTATTTT
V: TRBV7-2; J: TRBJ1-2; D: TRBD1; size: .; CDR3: CASSFTQGAGYGYTF; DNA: TGTGCCAGCAGCTTCACCCAGGGGGCGGGTTATGGCTACACCTTC
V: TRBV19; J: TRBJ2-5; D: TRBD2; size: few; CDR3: CASSIFPASGRLETQYF; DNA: TGTGCCAGTAGTATATTTCCGGCTAGCGGGAGACTTGAGACCCAGTACTTC
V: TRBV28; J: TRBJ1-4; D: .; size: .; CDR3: CASRVGGADEKLFF; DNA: TGTGCCAGCAGGGTAGGGGGGGCCGATGAAAAACTGTTTTTT
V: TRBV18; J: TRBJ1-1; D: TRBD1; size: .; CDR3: CASSPQQGAINPEAFF; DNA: TGTGCCAGCTCACCACAACAGGGGGCGATTAACCCTGAAGCTTTCTTT
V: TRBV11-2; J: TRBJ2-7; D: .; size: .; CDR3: CASSLVGTYEQYF; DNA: TGTGCCAGCAGCTTAGTAGGCACCTACGAGCAGTACTTC
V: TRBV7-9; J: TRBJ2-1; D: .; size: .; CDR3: CASSLSGLGINEQFF; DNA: TGTGCCAGCAGCTTAAGTGGGCTAGGGATCAATGAGCAGTTCTTC
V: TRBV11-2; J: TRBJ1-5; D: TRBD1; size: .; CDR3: CASSQGGNQPQHF; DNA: TGTGCCAGCAGCCAGGGGGGCAATCAGCCCCAGCATTTT